This record covers a single T cell receptor (beta chain). With 4 bases clipped from V and 4 bases from J, the junction kept 8 bases outside the gene matches. Germline V CDR1 and CDR2: LGHNA, YSLEER. CDR3 length equals 17 residues. The data originate from a study of blood T cell repertoires in COVID-19. Study at large: Samples taken during acute and convalescent COVID-19 were collected in the United States, Italy and Spain. PBMCs, B-cell-depleted T cells, or T cells were the source of the cDNA or gDNA that made up the material.

In the authors' methods: Amplifying reference gene primers gave estimates of nucleated cell counts. Repertoires were generated with immunoSEQ multiplex PCR, while TCRdb's copy carries only in-frame clones and drops some. V and J calls plus clone size are reproduced from that table; the DNA served to infer D and trimming. The table lists about 88,000 clones, 90% to 95% of them singletons. This chain links TRBV4-3 with TRBJ2-2, with 11 bases that match TRBD2. The sample consisted of peripheral blood. The sequence was obtained from a man aged 55 to 70 with acute or convalescent COVID-19. The CDR3 sequence: CASSLLAGALGTGELFF. In DNA form, the CDR3 reads TGCGCCAGCAGCCTACTAGCGGGGGCCCTGGGCACCGGGGAGCTGTTTTTT.